The 17 T cell receptor beta chains below were found in one sample sequenced in a study of spatial heterogeneity in lung cancer. The study, taken as a whole, reports: Tumor mutation counts were tracked by expanded intratumoral alpha and beta TCR counts.

The antigens these receptors bind are not known. TCRdb ran MiXCR on the 5' RACE reads and lists one entry per CDR3 protein. The repertoire holds 20,000 to 30,000 distinct CDR3 sequences, with 8.8% as singletons. Time point here: sample taken at primary tumor resection. Specimen: lung tumor tissue, collected at surgery. The receptors were sampled from a male donor with early-stage non-small cell lung cancer.

This clonotype was detected only a few times. A much larger clone lies a single base off, so this may be a read error. The genes are TRBV7-9 and TRBJ2-3; D is perhaps TRBD2 (6 bases). V dropped 4 bases and J dropped 2 bases, with 13 bases sitting between them. There are 15 residues in the CDR3. Germline V CDR1 and CDR2: SEHNR, FQNEAQ (reference sequence). This CDR3 reads CASSWQASDTDTQYF. In DNA form, the CDR3 reads TGTGCCAGCAGCTGGCAGGCTAGCGACACAGATACGCAGTATTTT.

This clonotype has at least ten counts. The genes are TRBV28 and TRBJ2-1, with D perhaps TRBD1 or TRBD2 (6 bases each). Trimming stripped 6 bases from V and 12 bases from J, with 21 bases between. This CDR3 comprises 14 residues. Germline V gives CDR1 MDHEN, CDR2 SYDVKM. CDR3 in amino acids: CASSPGGRSFGQFF. The DNA for the CDR3 is TGTGCCAGCAGCCCCGGGGGCCGTTCCTTTGGGCAGTTCTTC.

This clonotype was seen repeatedly, ten times or more. The chain joins TRBV4-2 to TRBJ1-1, with a possible D match to TRBD1 (5 bases). Trimming cost V 4 bases and J 4 bases, with 7 bases left between them. Germline lookup yields CDR1 LGHNA and CDR2 YNFKEQ. The CDR3 has 12 residues. The CDR3 protein is CASSRGGTEAFF. As DNA, the CDR3 is TGTGCCAGCAGCCGCGGGGGCACTGAAGCTTTCTTT.

In this sample, this clonotype turned up many times. The chain carries TRBV5-5 and TRBJ1-5; D ambiguous. From germline, CDR1 is SGHKS and CDR2 YYEKEE (reference sequence). The germline V and J ends were trimmed by 0 bases and 1 base, with 2 bases remaining between them. This CDR3 has 13 amino acids. The CDR3 here is CASSLASNQPQHF. CDR3 coding DNA: TGTGCCAGCAGCTTGGCCAGCAATCAGCCCCAGCATTTT.

There are many counts of this clonotype. The rearrangement uses TRBV19 and TRBJ1-2, with D uncertain. The germline V gene has CDR1 LNHDA and CDR2 SQIVND (reference sequence). V was shortened by 8 bases and J by 2 bases, with 6 bases between the two germline ends. The CDR3 is 11 amino acids. CDR3 sequence reads: CASEKNYGYTF. The CDR3 DNA follows: TGTGCCAGTGAAAAAAACTATGGCTACACCTTC.

This clonotype has a count of ten or more. The rearrangement uses TRBV28 and TRBJ2-2; D remains ambiguous. The germline gives CDR1 MDHEN, CDR2 SYDVKM. V was clipped by 11 bases and J by 1 base, with 11 bases between them. This CDR3 region has 13 residues. The CDR3 region is CAGRTGNTGELFF. In nucleotides, the CDR3 is TGTGCCGGACGTACGGGGAACACCGGGGAGCTGTTTTTT.

This clonotype was found a few times. The J gene is TRBJ1-1, the V gene TRBV12-3 or TRBV12-4; 8 bases match TRBD1. The CDR3 consists of 16 residues. V gave up 3 bases and J gave up 1 base; unmatched junction bases: 7. The CDR3 DNA is TGTGCCAGCAGTTTCCTAACAGGGGGGAAGAACACTGAAGCTTTCTTT. Its translation is CASSFLTGGKNTEAFF.

Many counts were recorded for this clonotype. The CDR3 here is CASSPLLGTGELFF. CDR3 coding DNA: TGTGCCAGCAGCCCCTTGTTGGGCACCGGGGAGCTGTTTTTT. J is TRBJ2-2 and V is TRBV12-3 or TRBV12-4; D gene unclear. The CDR3 sequence is 14 residues long. The V end lost 6 bases, the J end lost 4 bases, and 12 bases lay between the germline ends.

This clonotype occurred many times. The rearrangement uses TRBV28 and TRBJ1-3, with 7 positions matching TRBD1. The CDR3 spans 14 residues. CDR1 and CDR2 from the germline V gene are MDHEN and SYDVKM. Trimming cost V 7 bases and J 0 bases; bases outside gene matches: 3. CDR3 sequence: CASTAGGSGNTIYF. The DNA of the CDR3 is TGTGCCAGCACTGCAGGGGGCTCTGGAAACACCATATATTTT.

This clonotype was detected ten times or more. This chain connects TRBV7-3 to TRBJ2-2; TRBD1 agrees at 7 bases. Germline lookup yields CDR1 SGHTA and CDR2 FQGTGA. CDR3 length equals 14 residues. Unmatched junction bases numbered 1, after V lost 6 bases and J lost 0 bases. The chain's CDR3 is CASRGTANTGELFF. The CDR3 nucleotides are TGTGCCAGCAGGGGGACAGCGAACACCGGGGAGCTGTTTTTT.

This clonotype was seen ten or more times. V and J are TRBV7-2 and TRBJ2-1, with 10 positions matching TRBD1. Trimming cost V 5 bases and J 9 bases; bases outside gene matches: 1. Germline V gives CDR1 SGHTA, CDR2 FQGNSA. The CDR3 loop spans 12 amino acids. CDR3 bases: TGTGCCAGCAGCGGACAGGGGGGTGAGCAGTTCTTC. This translates into CASSGQGGEQFF. The full variable domain, in which reference TRBV7-2 and TRBJ2-1 provide the parts outside the CDR3, is GAGVSQSPSNKVTEKGKDVELRCDPISGHTALYWYRQSLGQGLEFLIYFQGNSAPDKSGLPSDRFSAERTGGSVSTLTIQRTQQEDSAVYLCASSGQGGEQFFGPGTRLTVL.

This clonotype was seen a handful of times. The chain recombines TRBV10-3 with TRBJ2-5; D is unclear. The CDR3 is 15 amino acids. Trimming took 6 bases from V and 0 from J, leaving 14 bases between them. From germline, CDR1 is ENHRY and CDR2 SYGVKD. The chain's CDR3 is CAIRIQLGNQETQYF. The CDR3 nucleotides read TGTGCCATCAGAATCCAGCTGGGAAACCAAGAGACCCAGTACTTC.

At least ten counts were recorded for this clonotype. The genes are TRBV29-1 and TRBJ1-5; no reliable D call. The CDR3 covers 13 residues. V was trimmed by 5 bases and J by 0 bases, leaving 8 bases between them. Germline CDR1 is SQVTM and CDR2 is ANQGSEA. CDR3 coding DNA: TGCAGCGTTCAGGAATATAGCAATCAGCCCCAGCATTTT. Protein sequence: CSVQEYSNQPQHF.

This clonotype is termed medium-sized. The V call is TRBV11-2, the J call TRBJ1-4; the D gene is possibly TRBD1 (5 bases). The germline V gene has CDR1 SGHAT and CDR2 FQNNGV. Trimming cost V 4 bases and J 7 bases, with 7 bases left between them. There are 12 residues in the CDR3. For the CDR3, the DNA is TGTGCCAGCAGCTCGACAGTTGAAAAACTGTTTTTT. This codes for CASSSTVEKLFF.

This clonotype has a count of ten or more. The rearrangement joins TRBV7-9 to TRBJ2-5; perhaps TRBD1 as D (6 bases). The CDR3 has 12 amino acids. V lost 5 bases to trimming and J lost 3 bases, with 7 bases between them. CDR1 SEHNR and CDR2 FQNEAQ come from the germline V gene (reference sequence). Written as DNA, the CDR3 is TGTGCCAGCAGCCGGACAGAAGAGACCCAGTACTTC. The encoded protein is CASSRTEETQYF.

This clonotype was detected many times. The chain employs TRBV29-1 and TRBJ2-7; 12 bases match TRBD2. Unmatched junction bases numbered 0, after V lost 4 bases and J lost 2 bases. The length of the CDR3 is 13 residues. The germline V gene has CDR1 SQVTM and CDR2 ANQGSEA. CDR3 nucleotide sequence: TGCAGCGTTGGGACTAGCGGGACCTACGAGCAGTACTTC. It encodes CSVGTSGTYEQYF.

This chain links TRBV12-3 or TRBV12-4 with TRBJ2-1; the D is unclear. The CDR3 loop spans 13 amino acids. V shed 3 bases and J shed 6 bases, with 9 bases lying between them. The CDR3 sequence is CASSFFRRNEQFF. The DNA for the CDR3 is TGTGCCAGCAGTTTTTTCCGACGCAATGAGCAGTTCTTC.